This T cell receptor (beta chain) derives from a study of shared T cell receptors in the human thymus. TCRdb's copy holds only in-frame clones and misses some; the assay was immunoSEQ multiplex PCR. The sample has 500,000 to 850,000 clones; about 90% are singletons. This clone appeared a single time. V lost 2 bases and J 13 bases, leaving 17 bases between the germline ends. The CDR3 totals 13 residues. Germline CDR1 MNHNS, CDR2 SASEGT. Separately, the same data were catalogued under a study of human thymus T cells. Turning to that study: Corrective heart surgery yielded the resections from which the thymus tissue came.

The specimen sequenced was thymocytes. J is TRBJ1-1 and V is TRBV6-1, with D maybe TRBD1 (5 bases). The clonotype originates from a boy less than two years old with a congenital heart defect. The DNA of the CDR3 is TGTGCCAGCAGTGAAAAAGGGGCAGGGAGGGTTTTCTTT. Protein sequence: CASSEKGAGRVFF.